The 12 T cell receptor beta chains below were found in one sample sequenced in a study of control samples from healthy donors and cancer patients. Using immunoSEQ multiplex PCR, the repertoire was profiled, and TCRdb retains in-frame clones only, with some absent. This sample has approximately 130,000 clones, with roughly 91% found just once. The sequenced material came from blood. All receptors derive from a middle-aged man in good health.

The J gene is TRBJ1-2, the V gene TRBV5-4, with D possibly TRBD1 on 5 matching bases. Germline CDR1 is SGHNT and CDR2 is YYREEE (reference sequence). This CDR3 region has 14 residues. V lost 4 bases and J lost 2, with 12 bases in between. The CDR3 protein is CASSAGPGNYGYTF. The DNA of the CDR3 is TGTGCCAGCAGCGCGGGACCAGGGAACTATGGCTACACCTTC.

Notes on this clone: The same CDR3 arises from other DNA sequences in this sample as well. The CDR3 DNA reads as TGTGCCAGCAGCCCCCTAGCGGGGAGATACAATGAGCAGTTCTTC. Translating it yields CASSPLAGRYNEQFF. This chain connects TRBV3-1 (or the pseudogene TRBV3-2) to TRBJ2-1; 9 positions agree with TRBD2. There are 15 residues in the CDR3. V was clipped by 4 bases and J by 4 bases; unmatched bases: 5. From germline, CDR1 is LGHDT and CDR2 YNNKEL (reference sequence).

This clone was counted only a few times. The V gene is TRBV4-1, the J gene TRBJ2-1; D not resolved. From germline, CDR1 is MGHRA and CDR2 YSYEKL. The CDR3 spans 11 residues. V was trimmed by 5 bases and J by 8 bases, leaving 7 bases between them. The CDR3 spells CASSIRDEQFF. Written as DNA, the CDR3 is TGCGCCAGCAGCATCCGAGATGAGCAGTTCTTC.

The chain recombines TRBV6-2 or TRBV6-3 with TRBJ2-1; the D gene could be TRBD1 or TRBD2 (5 bases each). Germline lookup yields CDR1 MNHEY and CDR2 SVGEGT. The CDR3 spans 13 residues. Trimming removed 2 bases from V and 7 bases from J, with 9 bases in between. CDR3 region: CASSYVWGNEQFF. The CDR3 bases are TGTGCCAGCAGTTACGTATGGGGGAATGAGCAGTTCTTC.

The V call is TRBV12-5, the J call TRBJ2-5, with 12 bases identical to TRBD1. CDR1 is LGHNT and CDR2 is FRNRAP in the germline V gene. The CDR3 spans 15 residues. Trimming took 6 bases from V and 3 from J; bases not matched to a gene: 5. The CDR3 sequence is CASGSGQGAKETQYF. For the CDR3, the DNA is TGTGCTAGTGGGTCGGGACAGGGGGCCAAAGAGACCCAGTACTTC.

The chain combines TRBV4-3 with TRBJ1-2; 8 nucleotides match TRBD1. The germline gives CDR1 LGHNA, CDR2 YSLEER. This CDR3 region has 16 residues. The V segment lost 3 bases and the J segment 4 bases; nucleotides outside the gene matches: 10. CDR3 DNA sequence: TGCGCCAGCAGCCAGCGACAGGGGCCCAGTCTCTATGGCTACACCTTC. Amino acids: CASSQRQGPSLYGYTF.

The chain is built from TRBV25-1 and TRBJ1-6; D is unresolved. V lost 3 bases and J lost 13, with 22 bases in between. Germline CDR1 and CDR2: MGHDK and SYGVNS. There are 16 residues in the CDR3. The CDR3 sequence: CASSDRKGQGLAPLHF. DNA of the CDR3: TGTGCCAGCAGTGATCGTAAAGGCCAAGGGCTCGCGCCCCTCCACTTT.

This clone was picked up one time. The chain joins TRBV6-2 or TRBV6-3 to TRBJ1-2; 7 nucleotides match TRBD1. This CDR3 spans 13 amino acids. The germline CDR1 and CDR2 sequences are MNHEY and SVGEGT. V lost 6 bases and J lost 1; bases outside the gene matches: 2. The CDR3, as DNA: TGTGCCAGCAGCCAGGGGGTTAACTATGGCTACACCTTC. The encoded protein is CASSQGVNYGYTF.

The chain links TRBV18 to TRBJ1-4, with TRBD1 as a possible D gene (5 bases). From germline, CDR1 is KGHSH and CDR2 LQKENI. The CDR3 extends over 18 amino acids. The V and J ends lost 2 bases and 2 bases respectively, with 18 bases between them. The CDR3 loop is CASSPMAGLMRTNEKLFF. DNA for the CDR3: TGTGCCAGCTCACCAATGGCAGGGTTAATGCGCACTAATGAAAAACTGTTTTTT.

V is TRBV27 and J is TRBJ1-5; no clear D gene. V dropped 9 bases and J dropped 0 bases, with 15 bases sitting between them. The CDR3 has 15 amino acids. The germline gives CDR1 MNHEY, CDR2 SMNVEV (reference sequence). Written as DNA, the CDR3 is TGTGCCAGTGCGCACGGAACTGTTAGCAATCAGCCCCAGCATTTT. Translating it yields CASAHGTVSNQPQHF.

CDR3 DNA: TGTGCCAGCAGCTTAGACAGGGCTAGAGTCAATGAGCAGTTCTTC. This translates into CASSLDRARVNEQFF. The rearrangement uses TRBV7-2 and TRBJ2-1, with D possibly matching TRBD1 (6 bases). CDR1 and CDR2 (germline): SGHTA, FQGNSA. V dropped 1 base and J dropped 6 bases, with 13 bases sitting between them. This CDR3 spans 15 amino acids.

This rearrangement joins TRBV10-1 to TRBJ2-7; D could derive from TRBD1 or TRBD2 (6 bases each). The CDR3 is 14 residues long. The V gene's germline CDR1 is WNHNN and CDR2 SYGVQD (reference sequence). Trimming took 8 bases from V and 0 from J, leaving 14 bases between them. The CDR3 is CASSGALSSYEQYF. CDR3 coding DNA: TGCGCCAGCTCGGGGGCGCTAAGCTCCTACGAGCAGTACTTC.